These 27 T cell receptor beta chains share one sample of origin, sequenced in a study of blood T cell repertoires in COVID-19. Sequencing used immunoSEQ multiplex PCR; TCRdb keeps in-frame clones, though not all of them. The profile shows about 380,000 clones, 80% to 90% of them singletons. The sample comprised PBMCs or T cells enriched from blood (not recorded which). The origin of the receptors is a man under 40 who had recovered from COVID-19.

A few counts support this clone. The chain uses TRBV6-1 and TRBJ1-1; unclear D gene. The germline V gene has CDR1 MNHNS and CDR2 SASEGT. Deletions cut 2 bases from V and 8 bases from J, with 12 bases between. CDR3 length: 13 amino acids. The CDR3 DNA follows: TGTGCCAGCAGTGAACATGGGCAGCCCGAAGCTTTCTTT. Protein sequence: CASSEHGQPEAFF.

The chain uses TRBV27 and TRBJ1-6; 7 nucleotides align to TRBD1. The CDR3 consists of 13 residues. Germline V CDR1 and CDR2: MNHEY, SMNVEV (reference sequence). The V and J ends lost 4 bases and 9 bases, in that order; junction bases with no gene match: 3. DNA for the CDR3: TGTGCCAGCAGTTATGCAGGGGGTTCACCCCTCCACTTT. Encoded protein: CASSYAGGSPLHF.

CDR3 protein: CASSLTVTPATNEKLFF. Here the CDR3 DNA reads TGTGCCAGCAGCTTAACGGTCACCCCTGCAACTAATGAAAAACTGTTTTTT. The rearrangement links TRBV7-6 to TRBJ1-4; D unresolved. CDR3 length: 17 residues. V dropped 2 bases and J dropped 0 bases, with 13 bases sitting between them. Germline V gene sequence: CDR1 SGHVS, CDR2 FNYEAQ.

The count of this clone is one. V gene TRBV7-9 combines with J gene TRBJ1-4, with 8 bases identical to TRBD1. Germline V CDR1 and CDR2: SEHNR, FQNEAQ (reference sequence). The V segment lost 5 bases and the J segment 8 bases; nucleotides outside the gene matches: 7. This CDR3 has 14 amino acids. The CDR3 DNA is TGTGCCAGCAGCCGACAGGGGTCGGGGGAAAAACTGTTTTTT. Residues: CASSRQGSGEKLFF.

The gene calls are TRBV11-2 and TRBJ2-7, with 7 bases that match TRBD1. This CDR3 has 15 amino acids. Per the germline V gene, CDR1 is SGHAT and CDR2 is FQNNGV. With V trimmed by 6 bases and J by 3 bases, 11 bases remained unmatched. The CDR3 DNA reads TGTGCCAGCAGAAGGACAGGCGGTCTGGACTACGAGCAGTACTTC. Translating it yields CASRRTGGLDYEQYF.

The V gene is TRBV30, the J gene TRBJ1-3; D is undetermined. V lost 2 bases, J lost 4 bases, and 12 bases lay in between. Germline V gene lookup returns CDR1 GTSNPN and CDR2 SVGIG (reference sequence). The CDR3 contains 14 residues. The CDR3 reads CAWSLPGSGNTIYF. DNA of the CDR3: TGTGCCTGGAGTCTACCAGGTTCGGGAAACACCATATATTTT.

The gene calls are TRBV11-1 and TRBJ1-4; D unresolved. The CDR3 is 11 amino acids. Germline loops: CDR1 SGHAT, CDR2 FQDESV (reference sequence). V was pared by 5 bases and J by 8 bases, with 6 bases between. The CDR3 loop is CASSPLEKLFF. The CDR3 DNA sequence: TGTGCCAGCAGCCCCCTGGAAAAACTGTTTTTT.

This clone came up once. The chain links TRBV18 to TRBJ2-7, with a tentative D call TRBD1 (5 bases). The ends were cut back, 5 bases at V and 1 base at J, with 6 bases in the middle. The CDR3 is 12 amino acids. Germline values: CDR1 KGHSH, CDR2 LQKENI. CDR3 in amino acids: CASSRQSYEQYF. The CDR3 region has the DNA TGTGCCAGCTCAAGACAGTCCTACGAGCAGTACTTC.

CDR3: CASSLSRTGRTFF. CDR3 DNA: TGTGCCAGCAGTTTATCCCGGACAGGGCGGACTTTCTTT. The J gene is TRBJ1-1, the V gene TRBV27; 8 bases align to TRBD1. Trimming at V came to 0 bases and at J to 12 bases, leaving 6 bases not matched to a gene. CDR1 MNHEY and CDR2 SMNVEV come from the germline V gene (reference sequence). The CDR3 is made up of 13 amino acids.

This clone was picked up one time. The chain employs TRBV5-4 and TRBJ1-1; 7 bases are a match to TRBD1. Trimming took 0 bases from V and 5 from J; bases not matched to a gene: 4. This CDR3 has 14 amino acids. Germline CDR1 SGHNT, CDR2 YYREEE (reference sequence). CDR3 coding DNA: TGTGCCAGCAGCTTGGCGGCAGGGGGGACTGAAGCTTTCTTT. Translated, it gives CASSLAAGGTEAFF.

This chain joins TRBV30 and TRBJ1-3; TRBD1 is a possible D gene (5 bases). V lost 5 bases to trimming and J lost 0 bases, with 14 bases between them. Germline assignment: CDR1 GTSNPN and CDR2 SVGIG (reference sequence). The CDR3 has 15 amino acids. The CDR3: CAWARDGGSGNTIYF. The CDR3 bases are TGTGCCTGGGCCCGCGACGGGGGCTCTGGAAACACCATATATTTT. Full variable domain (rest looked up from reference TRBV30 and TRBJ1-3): SQTIHQWPATLVQPVGSPLSLECTVEGTSNPNLYWYRQAAGRGLQLLFYSVGIGQISSEVPQNLSASRPQDRQFILSSKKLLLSDSGFYLCAWARDGGSGNTIYFGEGSWLTVV.

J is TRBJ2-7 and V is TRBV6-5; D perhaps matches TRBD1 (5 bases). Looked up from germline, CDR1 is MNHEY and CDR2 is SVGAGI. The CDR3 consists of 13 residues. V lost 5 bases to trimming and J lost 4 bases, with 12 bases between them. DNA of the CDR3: TGTGCCAGCAGTAGGACACAACAATACGAGCAGTACTTC. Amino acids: CASSRTQQYEQYF.

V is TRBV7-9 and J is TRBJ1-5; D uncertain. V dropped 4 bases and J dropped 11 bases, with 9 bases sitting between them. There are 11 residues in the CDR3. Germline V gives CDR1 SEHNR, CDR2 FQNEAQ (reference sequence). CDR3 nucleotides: TGTGCCAGCAGCTCCGCGGGCACCCAGCATTTT. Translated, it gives CASSSAGTQHF.

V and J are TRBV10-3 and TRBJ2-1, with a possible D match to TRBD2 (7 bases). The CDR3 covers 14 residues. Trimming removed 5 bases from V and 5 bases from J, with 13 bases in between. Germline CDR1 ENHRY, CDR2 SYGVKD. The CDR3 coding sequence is TGTGCCATCAGTATAGGGGGGGCGAACAATGAGCAGTTCTTC. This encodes CAISIGGANNEQFF.

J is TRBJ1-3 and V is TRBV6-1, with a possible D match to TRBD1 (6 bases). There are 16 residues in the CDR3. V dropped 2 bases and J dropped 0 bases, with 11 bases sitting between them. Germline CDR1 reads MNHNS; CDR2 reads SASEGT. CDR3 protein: CASSEKGGGSGNTIYF. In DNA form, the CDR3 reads TGTGCCAGCAGTGAAAAAGGGGGGGGCTCTGGAAACACCATATATTTT.

The CDR3 here is CASSLGPVAFF. The CDR3 DNA follows: TGTGCCAGCAGCTTAGGGCCTGTAGCTTTCTTT. The rearrangement uses TRBV7-9 and TRBJ1-1, with D unresolved. V lost 1 base to trimming and J lost 10 bases, with 7 bases between them. This CDR3 has 11 residues. Germline V gives CDR1 SEHNR, CDR2 FQNEAQ (reference sequence).

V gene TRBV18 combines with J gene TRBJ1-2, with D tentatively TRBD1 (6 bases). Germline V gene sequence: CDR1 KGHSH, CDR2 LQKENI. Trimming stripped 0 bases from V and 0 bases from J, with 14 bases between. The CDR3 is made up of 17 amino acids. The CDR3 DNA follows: TGTGCCAGCTCACCACCGATAGGGACACAGGCTAACTATGGCTACACCTTC. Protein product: CASSPPIGTQANYGYTF. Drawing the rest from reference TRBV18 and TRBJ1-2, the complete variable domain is NAGVMQNPRHLVRRRGQEARLRCSPMKGHSHVYWYRQLPEEGLKFMVYLQKENIIDESGMPKERFSAEFPKEGPSILRIQQVVRGDSAAYFCASSPPIGTQANYGYTFGSGTRLTVV.

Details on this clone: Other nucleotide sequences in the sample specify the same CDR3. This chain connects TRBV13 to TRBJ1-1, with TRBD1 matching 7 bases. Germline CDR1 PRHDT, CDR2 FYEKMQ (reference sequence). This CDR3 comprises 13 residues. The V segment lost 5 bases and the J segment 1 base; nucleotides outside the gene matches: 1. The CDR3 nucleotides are TGTGCCAGCAGCCGGACAGGGAACACTGAAGCTTTCTTT. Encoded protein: CASSRTGNTEAFF. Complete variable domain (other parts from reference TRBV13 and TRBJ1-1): AAGVIQSPRHLIKEKRETATLKCYPIPRHDTVYWYQQGPGQDPQFLISFYEKMQSDKGSIPDRFSAQQFSDYHSELNMSSLELGDSALYFCASSRTGNTEAFFGQGTRLTVV.

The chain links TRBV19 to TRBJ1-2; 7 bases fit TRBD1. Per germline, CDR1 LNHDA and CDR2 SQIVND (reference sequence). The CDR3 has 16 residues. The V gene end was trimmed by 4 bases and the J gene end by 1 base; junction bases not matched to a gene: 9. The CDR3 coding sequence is TGTGCCAGTAGTAGCTTACAGGGGAGGAATAACTATGGCTACACCTTC. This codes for CASSSLQGRNNYGYTF.

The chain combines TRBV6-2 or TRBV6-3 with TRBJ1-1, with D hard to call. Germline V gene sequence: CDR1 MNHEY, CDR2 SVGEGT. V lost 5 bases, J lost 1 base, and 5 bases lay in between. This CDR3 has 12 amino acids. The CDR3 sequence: CASSEQNTEAFF. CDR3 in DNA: TGTGCCAGCAGTGAGCAGAACACTGAAGCTTTCTTT.

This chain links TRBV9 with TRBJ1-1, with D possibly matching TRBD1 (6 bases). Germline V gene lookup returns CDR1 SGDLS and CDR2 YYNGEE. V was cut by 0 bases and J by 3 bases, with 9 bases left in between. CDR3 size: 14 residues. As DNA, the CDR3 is TGTGCCAGCAGCGTAGGAGCAGGGGACACTGAAGCTTTCTTT. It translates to CASSVGAGDTEAFF. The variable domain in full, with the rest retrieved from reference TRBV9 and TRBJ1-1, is DSGVTQTPKHLITATGQRVTLRCSPRSGDLSVYWYQQSLDQGLQFLIQYYNGEERAKGNILERFSAQQFPDLHSELNLSSLELGDSALYFCASSVGAGDTEAFFGQGTRLTVV.

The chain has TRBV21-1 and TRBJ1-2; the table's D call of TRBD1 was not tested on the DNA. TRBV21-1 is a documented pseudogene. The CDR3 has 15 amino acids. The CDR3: CASSSMTGVNYGYTF. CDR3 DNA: TGTGCCAGCAGCTCTATGACAGGGGTGAACTATGGCTACACCTTC.

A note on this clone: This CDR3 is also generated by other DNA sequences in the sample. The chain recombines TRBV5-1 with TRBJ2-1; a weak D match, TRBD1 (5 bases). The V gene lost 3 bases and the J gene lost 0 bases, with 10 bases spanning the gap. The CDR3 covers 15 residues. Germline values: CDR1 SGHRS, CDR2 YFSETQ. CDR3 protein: CASSSRVSSYNEQFF. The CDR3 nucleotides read TGCGCCAGCAGCTCCAGGGTTAGCTCCTACAATGAGCAGTTCTTC.

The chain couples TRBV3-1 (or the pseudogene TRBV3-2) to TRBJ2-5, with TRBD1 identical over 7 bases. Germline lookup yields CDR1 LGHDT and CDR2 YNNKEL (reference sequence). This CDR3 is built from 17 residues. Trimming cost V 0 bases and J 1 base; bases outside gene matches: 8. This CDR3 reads CASSQDGLRGRQETQYF. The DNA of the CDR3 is TGTGCCAGCAGCCAAGATGGTTTGAGGGGGCGCCAAGAGACCCAGTACTTC.

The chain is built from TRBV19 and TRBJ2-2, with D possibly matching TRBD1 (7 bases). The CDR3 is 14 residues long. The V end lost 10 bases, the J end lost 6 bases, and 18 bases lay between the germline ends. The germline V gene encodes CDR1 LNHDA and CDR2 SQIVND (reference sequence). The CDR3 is CATQFRGAAGELFF. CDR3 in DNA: TGTGCCACCCAATTCAGGGGGGCGGCCGGGGAGCTGTTTTTT.

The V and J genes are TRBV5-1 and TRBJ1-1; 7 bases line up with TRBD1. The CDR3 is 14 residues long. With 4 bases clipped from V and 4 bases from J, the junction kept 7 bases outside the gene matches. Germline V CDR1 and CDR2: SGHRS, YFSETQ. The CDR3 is CASSLEGASTEAFF. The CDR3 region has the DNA TGCGCCAGCAGCCTGGAGGGGGCCTCCACTGAAGCTTTCTTT.

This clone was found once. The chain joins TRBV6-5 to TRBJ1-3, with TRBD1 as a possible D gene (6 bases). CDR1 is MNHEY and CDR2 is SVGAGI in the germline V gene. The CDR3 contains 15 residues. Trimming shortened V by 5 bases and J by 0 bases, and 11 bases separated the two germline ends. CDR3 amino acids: CASSHRVHSGNTIYF. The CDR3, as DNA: TGTGCCAGCAGTCACAGGGTGCACTCTGGAAACACCATATATTTT.